The clone carrying this T cell receptor beta chain turned up a few times. This entry comes from a study of patients and donors after allogeneic stem cell transplantation. Between the trimmed V and J ends, which lost 2 bases and 6 bases, there was a span of 18 bases. Germline lookup yields CDR1 SGHRS and CDR2 YFSETQ. This CDR3 comprises 15 residues. TCRdb re-called the RT-PCR reads with MiXCR, one entry per CDR3 protein. This table has more than 850,000 distinct CDR3 sequences, about a sixth appearing once. The sequenced sample was blood, either unsorted or a sorted T cell fraction (not recorded which). This chain connects TRBV5-1 to TRBJ2-7, with D possibly matching TRBD2 (6 bases). The receptor was derived from a human donor who was either an allogeneic HSCT recipient or a stem cell or donor lymphocyte infusion donor (not recorded which). It is not recorded whose cells these are; they may come from a transplant donor. The CDR3 loop reads CASSFSTSRSLEQYF. In DNA, the CDR3 is TGCGCCAGCAGCTTCAGCACTAGCCGATCTCTCGAGCAGTACTTC.